The entry below gives a single T cell receptor (beta chain) sequence along with its context. This clonotype was counted at least ten times. Its antigen target is currently unknown. The record has no base qualities; no much larger clone is one base away. The TCR beta CDR3 regions were amplified from the RNA transcripts. A first-round RT-PCR of the TCR CDR3 used the HTBI primer set with the Qiagen OneStep RT-PCR kit. A second multiplex PCR round built the libraries, followed by size selection and purification. Libraries were sequenced paired-end with 100 bp reads on an Illumina HiSeq2000. The study's own analysis went as follows. SOAPnuke was used to process the raw data, removing reads that contained adapters or uncalled bases, had a mean Phred below 15, or lacked an exact match to the constant primer or identifier. COPE v1.2.5 was used to merge high-quality paired reads, and clonotypes were defined as unique nucleotide sequences. Clonotypes were aligned to IMGT TRBV, TRBD and TRBJ reference segments using MiTCR v1.1. The analysis was restricted to V-J combinations with a frequency above 0.0001, which together covered 99.2% of the repertoires. A TCS score was defined as the ratio between F50 (clonal expansion) and ExV (chaos), using BLOSUM62-based TCRdist between CDR3 peptides within each V-J. Welch's t-statistics and random forest reduced around 550 V-J features to around 14, which were used in a naive Bayes classifier (R e1071). TCRdb passed the public sequencing reads through fastp at Q25 and MiXCR, retaining productive beta sequences. Every CDR3 protein is listed once, alongside the most common genes and DNA of its rows. These V and J calls are TCRdb output, not the study's own analysis. This sample has roughly 250,000 distinct CDR3 sequences in its table, and roughly 17% of those were observed once. 28% of the sample comes from the top ten.

The sample belongs to a study of T cells in Graves' hyperthyroidism and ophthalmopathy (dated by TCRdb to the late 2010s). For context, the study as a whole: Peripheral blood was collected at initial diagnosis, before any treatment. To identify TCR V-J signatures that set the groups apart, the researchers used a discovery cohort of about a hundred patients, made up of 40 to 45 with Graves' ophthalmopathy and some 60 with stable Graves' hyperthyroidism. Prospective prediction of ophthalmopathy was tested in an independent validation cohort consisting of 18 to 20 hyperthyroidism patients and more than 15 patients who later progressed to ophthalmopathy. The roughly 100 discovery patients were divided at random into training and test sets in a 7:3 ratio. The study also compared thyroid tissue and blood T-cell repertoires from more than five Graves' hyperthyroidism patients. Once sampling was done, hyperthyroidism patients were given methimazole at a starting dose of 30 mg daily, whereas ophthalmopathy patients were given high-dose intravenous methylprednisolone. The paper describes TCR Vbeta CDR3 sequencing of 120 to 150 peripheral blood samples, made up of 43 ophthalmopathy patients, more than 70 hyperthyroidism patients and around 17 progressor patients.

The CDR3 starts with the cysteine, ends with the phenylalanine, and has 16 residues. Left in the record is the CDR3 DNA by itself, 48 bases read in frame from the first base. Reading the germline V gene gives CDR1 SGHAT and CDR2 FQNNGV. V was cut back by 2 bases and J by 0 bases, leaving a gap of 12 bases between them. What the study reported, not specific to this receptor: Most expanded thyroid clonotypes (frequency above 0.001) were also detected in blood, suggesting blood repertoires may reflect thyroid immune responses. A 13 V-J signature model separated ophthalmopathy from stable hyperthyroidism, with just over 85% sensitivity and roughly 84% specificity in cross-validation and 80%/75% in testing. Sample size was not statistically predetermined, and investigators were not blinded to group allocation. During validation, the model predicted progression to ophthalmopathy a median of around six months ahead of onset, with more than 55% sensitivity and about 75% specificity.

In the ophthalmopathy patients, disease was moderately to severely active, with a Clinical Activity Score of 3 or more, a NOSPECS grade of 4 or more, and a duration of less than 3 months. Exclusion was applied to patients with uncontrolled infections, other autoimmune diseases, pregnancy or lactation. Clinical symptoms, serum thyroxine and TRAb, thyroid ultrasound, and orbital computed tomography formed the basis for the diagnoses. Ficoll-Paque density gradient centrifugation was used to isolate PBMCs from 8.5 to 10 ml of fresh peripheral blood. Total RNA was extracted using Trizol reagent, and RNA quality was assessed on an Agilent 2100 Bioanalyzer.

This sequence originates from a woman younger than 35 with Graves' ophthalmopathy. The sequencing input was blood. The sequence joins TRBV11-2 to TRBJ2-3, with the D gene call left open. The base sequence is TGTGCCAGCAGCTTAACACTATCAGCTAGCACAGATACGCAGTATTTT. This codes for CASSLTLSASTDTQYF.